These 25 T cell receptor beta chains came from one sample sequenced in a study of blood T cell repertoires in COVID-19. TCRdb's copy holds only in-frame clones and misses some; the assay was immunoSEQ multiplex PCR. This sample has 200,000 to 300,000 clones, with 86% found just once. The material sequenced was PBMCs or T cells enriched from blood (not recorded which). The origin of the receptors is a woman between 18 and 29 years old who had recovered from COVID-19.

The chain couples TRBV7-8 to TRBJ2-2; D possibly corresponds to TRBD1 (6 bases). CDR1 SGHVS and CDR2 FQNEAQ come from the germline V gene. With 1 base removed from V and 4 bases from J, the gap between germline ends came to 10 bases. The CDR3 runs 15 residues. DNA of the CDR3: TGTGCCAGCAGCTTAGGGACAGTAAGCACCGGGGAGCTGTTTTTT. This translates into CASSLGTVSTGELFF. The entire variable domain, with the rest obtained from reference TRBV7-8 and TRBJ2-2, is as follows: GAGVSQSPRYKVAKRGQDVALRCDPISGHVSLFWYQQALGQGPEFLTYFQNEAQLDKSGLPSDRFFAERPEGSVSTLKIQRTQQEDSAVYLCASSLGTVSTGELFFGEGSRLTVL.

The gene calls are TRBV7-8 and TRBJ1-1, with D possibly matching TRBD1 (5 bases). V was cut by 1 base and J by 3 bases, with 12 bases left in between. Germline lookup yields CDR1 SGHVS and CDR2 FQNEAQ. The CDR3 runs to 15 residues. In nucleotides, the CDR3 is TGTGCCAGCAGCTTAGTGGGGGGTAGGGACACTGAAGCTTTCTTT. Translating gives CASSLVGGRDTEAFF.

This sequence joins TRBV10-3 and TRBJ1-3; D call uncertain. The germline V gene encodes CDR1 ENHRY and CDR2 SYGVKD. The CDR3 contains 14 residues. V gave up 10 bases and J gave up 0 bases, with 13 bases separating them. CDR3 residues: CATRPGYSGNTIYF. The CDR3 region has the DNA TGTGCCACCCGGCCCGGGTACTCTGGAAACACCATATATTTT.

This clone has only a few counts. The genes are TRBV29-1 and TRBJ1-1; 9 bases are a match to TRBD1. CDR3 length: 14 residues. Per germline, CDR1 SQVTM and CDR2 ANQGSEA. The junction had 4 bases not matched to a gene; V was cut back by 4 bases and J by 1 base. CDR3 nucleotides: TGCAGCGTTGCACAGGGGGCCTCGAACACTGAAGCTTTCTTT. This sequence encodes CSVAQGASNTEAFF.

The chain joins TRBV9 to TRBJ2-5, with 9 bases that match TRBD1. V was pared by 4 bases and J by 3 bases, with 4 bases of the junction left unmatched. Germline CDR1 and CDR2: SGDLS and YYNGEE. The CDR3 is made up of 14 amino acids. In DNA, the CDR3 is TGTGCCAGCAGCAACAGGGGGCTGGAAGAGACCCAGTACTTC. Translated: CASSNRGLEETQYF. The complete variable domain, with remaining parts taken from reference TRBV9 and TRBJ2-5, reads DSGVTQTPKHLITATGQRVTLRCSPRSGDLSVYWYQQSLDQGLQFLIQYYNGEERAKGNILERFSAQQFPDLHSELNLSSLELGDSALYFCASSNRGLEETQYFGPGTRLLVL.

In this sample, this clone turned up once. This rearrangement joins TRBV6-5 to TRBJ2-1, with no clear D. The CDR3 runs to 13 residues. Germline lookup yields CDR1 MNHEY and CDR2 SVGAGI. V shed 6 bases and J shed 8 bases, with 14 bases lying between them. In DNA, the CDR3 is TGTGCCAGCAGGATAAGTAGCAACCATGAGCAGTTCTTC. Amino acid sequence: CASRISSNHEQFF.

This clone was recorded only once. This chain joins TRBV2 and TRBJ1-1, with 12 bases aligning to TRBD1. Germline CDR1 reads SNHLY; CDR2 reads FYNNEI. The CDR3 runs 13 residues. Losses at the gene ends were 8 bases for V and 5 bases for J; bases not matched to a gene: 3. In DNA form, the CDR3 reads TGTGCCAGCTCGGGACAGGGGGCGACTGAAGCTTTCTTT. Translation: CASSGQGATEAFF.

The CDR3 DNA is TGTGCCAGTAGTACAACCTTCGGGACAGCCTCTGGAAACACCATATATTTT. Translated: CASSTTFGTASGNTIYF. The chain uses TRBV19 and TRBJ1-3; 7 positions match TRBD1. Germline CDR1 and CDR2: LNHDA and SQIVND (reference sequence). The CDR3 has 17 residues. Trimming removed 4 bases from V and 0 bases from J; junction bases left unmatched: 9.

V gene TRBV7-9 combines with J gene TRBJ1-3, with unresolved D. Trimming shortened V by 0 bases and J by 0 bases, and 9 bases separated the two germline ends. This CDR3 has 16 residues. In germline, CDR1 is SEHNR, CDR2 FQNEAQ (reference sequence). The CDR3 sequence: CASSLAGRGSGNTIYF. CDR3 DNA sequence: TGTGCCAGCAGCTTAGCAGGACGGGGCTCTGGAAACACCATATATTTT.

The V gene is TRBV19, the J gene TRBJ1-3; perhaps TRBD1 as D (6 bases). The CDR3 length is 14 residues. The V end lost 9 bases, the J end lost 0 bases, and 12 bases lay between the germline ends. Germline V gives CDR1 LNHDA, CDR2 SQIVND (reference sequence). CDR3: CASKGQSSGNTIYF. CDR3 coding DNA: TGTGCCAGCAAAGGACAGAGCTCTGGAAACACCATATATTTT.

The V call is TRBV18, the J call TRBJ1-5; weak D call: TRBD1 (5 bases). Germline V lookup: CDR1 KGHSH, CDR2 LQKENI. Trimming took 2 bases from V and 2 from J, leaving 7 bases between them. The CDR3 length is 14 residues. The CDR3: CASSPTQGNQPQHF. The CDR3 DNA sequence: TGTGCCAGCTCACCAACACAGGGCAATCAGCCCCAGCATTTT.

The chain has TRBV2 and TRBJ1-1, with D possibly TRBD1 on 6 matching bases. Germline V gene sequence: CDR1 SNHLY, CDR2 FYNNEI. The CDR3 is 14 residues long. Trimming shortened V by 7 bases and J by 0 bases, and 12 bases separated the two germline ends. The CDR3 DNA reads TGTGCCAGCATCTCGGACAGCTTGAACACTGAAGCTTTCTTT. The encoded protein is CASISDSLNTEAFF.

The V and J genes are TRBV27 and TRBJ1-1, with a weak D call TRBD1 (5 bases). The germline gives CDR1 MNHEY, CDR2 SMNVEV (reference sequence). This CDR3 region has 15 residues. Trimming stripped 0 bases from V and 3 bases from J, with 11 bases between. CDR3 coding DNA: TGTGCCAGCAGTTTATCGGGACTATGGGACACTGAAGCTTTCTTT. It yields the protein CASSLSGLWDTEAFF.

The V gene is TRBV7-6, the J gene TRBJ2-1; 9 nucleotides line up with TRBD2. The CDR3 covers 16 residues. CDR1 is SGHVS and CDR2 is FNYEAQ in the germline V gene. The J segment lost 7 bases and the V segment lost 2 bases, leaving 9 bases of the junction unmatched. CDR3 sequence (DNA): TGTGCCAGCAGCTTATTCGGCGGGAGGGCCGGTAATGAGCAGTTCTTC. Amino acid sequence: CASSLFGGRAGNEQFF.

The chain is built from TRBV14 and TRBJ2-5; D is perhaps TRBD2 (6 bases). CDR1 is SGHDN and CDR2 is FVKESK in the germline V gene. Trimming took off 0 bases at V and 5 bases at J, with 10 bases between the two ends. The CDR3 is 14 residues long. CDR3: CASSQDGGVETQYF. The CDR3, as DNA: TGTGCCAGCAGCCAAGACGGCGGGGTTGAGACCCAGTACTTC. Drawing the rest from reference TRBV14 and TRBJ2-5, the complete variable domain is EAGVTQFPSHSVIEKGQTVTLRCDPISGHDNLYWYRRVMGKEIKFLLHFVKESKQDESGMPNNRFLAERTGGTYSTLKVQPAELEDSGVYFCASSQDGGVETQYFGPGTRLLVL.

The chain is built from TRBV6-2 or TRBV6-3 and TRBJ2-5; the match to TRBD1 covers 7 bases. CDR3 length: 14 amino acids. Looked up from germline, CDR1 is MNHEY and CDR2 is SVGEGT. Unmatched junction bases numbered 5, after V lost 2 bases and J lost 5 bases. The CDR3 DNA reads as TGTGCCAGCAGTTACGACAGGGAGTTGGAGACCCAGTACTTC. Translating gives CASSYDRELETQYF.

This sequence joins TRBV20-1 and TRBJ2-7, with 8 nucleotides matching TRBD1. V was pared by 3 bases and J by 1 base, with 5 bases of the junction left unmatched. The germline V gene encodes CDR1 DFQATT and CDR2 SNEGSKA (reference sequence). The CDR3 consists of 14 residues. CDR3 nucleotide sequence: TGCAGTGCTAGTTCACGACAGGGGTCCTACGAGCAGTACTTC. Translated: CSASSRQGSYEQYF.

The chain carries TRBV25-1 and TRBJ2-7, with D possibly being TRBD1 (6 bases). Germline V gene lookup returns CDR1 MGHDK and CDR2 SYGVNS. The CDR3 extends over 14 amino acids. The germline V and J ends were trimmed by 8 bases and 6 bases, with 20 bases remaining between them. CDR3 sequence reads: CASDTGSVEGEQYF. The CDR3 DNA reads as TGTGCCAGCGACACAGGGTCCGTCGAGGGCGAGCAGTACTTC.

The chain joins TRBV19 to TRBJ2-7, with 8 bases aligning to TRBD1. The CDR3 length is 16 residues. V gave up 3 bases and J gave up 6 bases; unmatched junction bases: 13. CDR1 and CDR2 from the germline V gene are LNHDA and SQIVND (reference sequence). CDR3 amino acids: CASSISAGGQGAEQYF. The CDR3 nucleotides are TGTGCCAGTAGTATTTCCGCAGGAGGGCAGGGGGCCGAGCAGTACTTC.

The CDR3 protein is CASRGGGTQYF. In DNA, the CDR3 is TGTGCCAGCAGAGGGGGGGGGACCCAGTACTTC. V and J are TRBV2 and TRBJ2-5, with D maybe TRBD2 (7 bases). The length of the CDR3 is 11 residues. Per the germline V gene, CDR1 is SNHLY and CDR2 is FYNNEI. V was shortened by 6 bases and J by 7 bases, with 9 bases between the two germline ends.

The chain couples TRBV19 to TRBJ1-5; D unresolved. The CDR3 sequence is 12 residues long. V shed 6 bases and J shed 5 bases, with 8 bases lying between them. Germline lookup yields CDR1 LNHDA and CDR2 SQIVND (reference sequence). The CDR3 sequence is CASRSGDQPQHF. CDR3 coding DNA: TGTGCCAGTAGGTCGGGTGATCAGCCCCAGCATTTT.

This chain uses TRBV18 with TRBJ2-5; D uncertain. The germline V gene has CDR1 KGHSH and CDR2 LQKENI. The CDR3 is 11 amino acids. Trimming pared 4 bases from V and 3 bases from J, leaving 3 bases between. DNA of the CDR3: TGTGCCAGCTCACTCGAAGAGACCCAGTACTTC. The encoded protein is CASSLEETQYF.

The V call is TRBV15, the J call TRBJ1-1, with TRBD1 as a possible D gene (5 bases). V shed 2 bases and J shed 5 bases, with 15 bases lying between them. Germline assignment: CDR1 LNHNV and CDR2 YYDKDF (reference sequence). The CDR3 covers 15 residues. CDR3 bases: TGTGCCACCAGCAGATCGGCTACAGGAGGGACTGAAGCTTTCTTT. Encoded protein: CATSRSATGGTEAFF.

V gene TRBV18 combines with J gene TRBJ2-4; 10 bases agree with TRBD1. Unmatched junction bases numbered 13, after V lost 5 bases and J lost 0 bases. The CDR3 extends over 19 amino acids. Germline V gene data show CDR1 as KGHSH and CDR2 as LQKENI. CDR3 amino acids: CASSVLRDRGDLAKNIQYF. The CDR3 DNA is TGTGCCAGCTCAGTCCTTCGGGACAGGGGTGACTTAGCCAAAAACATTCAGTACTTC.

The chain carries TRBV14 and TRBJ2-1, with TRBD2 identical over 7 bases. V shed 5 bases, J shed 9 bases, and the junction held 4 bases outside the gene matches. CDR1 is SGHDN and CDR2 is FVKESK in the germline V gene. The CDR3 has 12 residues. The CDR3 DNA sequence: TGTGCCAGCAGCGGCGGGAGTCCTGAGCAGTTCTTC. This translates into CASSGGSPEQFF.